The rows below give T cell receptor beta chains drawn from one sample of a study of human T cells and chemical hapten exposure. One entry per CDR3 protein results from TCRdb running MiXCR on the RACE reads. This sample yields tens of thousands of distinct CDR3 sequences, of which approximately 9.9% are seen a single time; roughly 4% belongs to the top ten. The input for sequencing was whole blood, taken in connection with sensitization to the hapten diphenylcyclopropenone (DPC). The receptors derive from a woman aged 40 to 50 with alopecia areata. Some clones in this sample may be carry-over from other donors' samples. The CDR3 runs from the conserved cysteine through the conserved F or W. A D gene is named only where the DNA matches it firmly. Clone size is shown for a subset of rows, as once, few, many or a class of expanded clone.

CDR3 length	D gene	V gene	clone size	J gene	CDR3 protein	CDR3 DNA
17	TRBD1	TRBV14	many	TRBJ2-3	CASSQDWGRTGADTQYF	TGTGCCAGCAGCCAAGATTGGGGGAGGACAGGGGCAGATACGCAGTATTTT
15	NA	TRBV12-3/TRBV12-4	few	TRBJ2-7	CASSLGRLLRYEQYF	TGTGCCAGCAGTTTAGGACGACTATTGCGCTACGAGCAGTACTTC
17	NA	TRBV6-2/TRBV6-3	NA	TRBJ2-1	CASSYSFHGSPGDEQFF	TGTGCCAGCAGTTACTCATTCCACGGTTCCCCGGGCGATGAGCAGTTCTTC
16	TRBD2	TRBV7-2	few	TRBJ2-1	CASSRRTSGVYNEQFF	TGTGCCAGCAGCCGACGAACTAGCGGGGTCTACAATGAGCAGTTCTTC
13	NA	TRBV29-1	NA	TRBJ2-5	CSVELQIQETQYF	TGCAGCGTTGAACTTCAGATCCAAGAGACCCAGTACTTC
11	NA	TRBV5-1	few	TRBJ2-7	CASSQEGEQYF	TGCGCCAGCAGTCAAGAAGGCGAGCAGTACTTC
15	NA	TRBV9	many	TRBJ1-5	CASSVSDYSNQPQHF	TGTGCCAGCAGCGTCAGTGACTATAGCAATCAGCCCCAGCATTTT
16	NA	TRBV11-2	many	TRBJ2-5	CASSSSGNGRMETQYF	TGTGCCAGCAGCTCCTCGGGAAATGGGAGAATGGAGACCCAGTACTTC
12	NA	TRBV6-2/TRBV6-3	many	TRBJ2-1	CAISVSYNEQFF	TGTGCCATTAGCGTCTCCTACAATGAGCAGTTCTTC
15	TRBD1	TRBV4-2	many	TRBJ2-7	CASSPATGERYEQYF	TGTGCCAGCAGCCCGGCGACAGGGGAAAGGTACGAGCAGTACTTC
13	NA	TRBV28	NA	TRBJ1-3	CASYRGSGNTIYF	TGTGCCAGCTATCGGGGGTCTGGAAACACCATATATTTT
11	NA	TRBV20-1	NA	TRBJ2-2	CSVWYTGELFF	TGCAGTGTTTGGTACACCGGGGAGCTGTTTTTT
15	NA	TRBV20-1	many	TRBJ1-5	CSARDPGASNQPQHF	TGCAGTGCTAGAGACCCGGGGGCGAGCAATCAGCCCCAGCATTTT
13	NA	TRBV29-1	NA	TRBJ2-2	CSVSLTNTGELFF	TGCAGCGTTTCCCTGACGAACACCGGGGAGCTGTTTTTT
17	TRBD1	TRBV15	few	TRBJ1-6	CATSRGFAGTGISPLHF	TGTGCCACCAGCAGAGGATTCGCCGGGACAGGGATTTCACCCCTCCACTTT
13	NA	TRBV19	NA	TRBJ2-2	CASKGRNTGELFF	TGTGCCAGTAAGGGCAGAAACACCGGGGAGCTGTTTTTT
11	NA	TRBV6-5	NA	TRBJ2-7	CASSSATGQYF	TGTGCCAGCAGCTCCGCTACGGGGCAGTACTTC
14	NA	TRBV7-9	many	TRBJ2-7	CASSPPGTKYEQYF	TGTGCCAGCAGCCCTCCCGGGACCAAGTACGAGCAGTACTTC
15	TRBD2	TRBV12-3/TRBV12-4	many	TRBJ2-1	CASRTGTRGVGEQFF	TGTGCCAGCAGAACCGGGACTAGGGGAGTAGGGGAGCAGTTCTTC
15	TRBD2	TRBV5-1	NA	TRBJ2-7	CASSLFSGSSYEQYF	TGCGCCAGCAGCTTATTTAGCGGGAGTAGCTACGAGCAGTACTTC
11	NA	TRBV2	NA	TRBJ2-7	CASSTYYEQYF	TGTGCCAGCAGTACTTACTACGAGCAGTACTTC
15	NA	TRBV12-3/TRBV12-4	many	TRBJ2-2	CASSPYFSTTGELFF	TGTGCCAGCAGTCCGTACTTCTCAACTACCGGGGAGCTGTTTTTT
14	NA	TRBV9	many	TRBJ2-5	CASSVEGAPETQYF	TGTGCCAGCAGCGTAGAGGGCGCTCCAGAGACCCAGTACTTC
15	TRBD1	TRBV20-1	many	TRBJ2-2	CSARKGQRWTGELFF	TGCAGTGCTAGGAAGGGACAGCGATGGACCGGGGAGCTGTTTTTT
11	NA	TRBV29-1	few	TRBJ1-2	CSAQTTHGYTF	TGCAGCGCCCAGACTACCCATGGCTACACCTTC
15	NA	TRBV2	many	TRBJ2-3	CADKGRQHGTDTQYF	TGTGCCGACAAGGGACGCCAGCACGGCACAGATACGCAGTATTTT
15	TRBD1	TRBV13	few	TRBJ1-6	CASSFRTGGNSPLHF	TGTGCCAGCAGCTTTCGGACAGGGGGGAATTCACCCCTCCACTTT
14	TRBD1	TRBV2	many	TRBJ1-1	CASRAGTVGTEAFF	TGTGCCAGCAGGGCCGGGACAGTAGGCACTGAAGCTTTCTTT
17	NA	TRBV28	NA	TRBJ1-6	CASKPGYKANYNSPLHF	TGTGCCAGCAAGCCAGGGTATAAAGCAAATTATAATTCACCCCTCCACTTT
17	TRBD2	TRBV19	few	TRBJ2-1	CASSPTSGGLPYNEQFF	TGTGCCAGTAGCCCGACTAGCGGGGGCCTTCCCTACAATGAGCAGTTCTTC